A selection of T cell receptor beta chains follows, all from one sample in a study of blood T cell repertoires in COVID-19. Only in-frame clones appear in the TCRdb table, and some are missing; sequencing was by immunoSEQ multiplex PCR. The table records 95,000 to 150,000 clones, 80% of them present only once. The specimen was peripheral blood. The source of these receptors is a man aged 60-69 years with active or convalescent COVID-19. Both conserved end residues are part of each CDR3. The D gene is left open where the match is weak. Expanded clones are given a class, and other clones once, few, many or no size at all.

j_call v_call cdr3_length clone_size d_call cdr3_aa cdr3_nt
TRBJ2-7 TRBV15 14 few - CATSKGGDSYEQYF TGTGCCACCAGCAAAGGGGGTGACTCCTACGAGCAGTACTTC
TRBJ1-6 TRBV30 14 - TRBD1 CALQGSSYNSPLHF TGTGCCTTACAGGGGAGCTCCTATAATTCACCCCTCCACTTT
TRBJ2-7 TRBV15 13 - - CATSRDPGYEQYF TGTGCCACCAGCAGAGACCCAGGGTACGAGCAGTACTTC
TRBJ2-1 TRBV24-1 15 - TRBD1 CATSPPGQGTHEQFF TGTGCCACCAGTCCGCCGGGACAGGGGACCCACGAGCAGTTCTTC
TRBJ2-7 TRBV11-2 16 - TRBD2 CASSLAGGRTSYEQYF TGTGCCAGCAGCTTAGCGGGCGGGAGGACCTCCTACGAGCAGTACTTC
TRBJ2-4 TRBV4-3 15 - - CASSEQGMGQNIQYF TGCGCCAGCAGCGAACAGGGTATGGGCCAAAACATTCAGTACTTC
TRBJ2-7 TRBV7-9 14 few TRBD2 CASTNSGSSYEQYF TGTGCCAGCACCAATAGCGGGAGCTCCTACGAGCAGTACTTC
TRBJ2-1 TRBV28 16 - TRBD2 CASSLFGGSPGNEQFF TGTGCCAGCAGTTTATTTGGCGGGAGCCCGGGAAATGAGCAGTTCTTC
TRBJ1-2 TRBV7-2 14 - - CASSLDSNSYGYTF TGTGCCAGCAGCTTAGATAGTAACTCTTATGGCTACACCTTC
TRBJ2-7 TRBV5-6 14 - TRBD1 CASSLGTGVYEQYF TGTGCCAGCAGCCTTGGGACAGGCGTCTACGAGCAGTACTTC
TRBJ1-5 TRBV19 15 few TRBD1 CASSTGQAVNQPQHF TGTGCCAGTAGTACGGGACAGGCAGTCAATCAGCCCCAGCATTTT
TRBJ2-7 TRBV4-3 14 - - CASSQDVSSYEQYF TGCGCCAGCAGCCAAGATGTGAGCTCCTACGAGCAGTACTTC
TRBJ1-2 TRBV19 15 - TRBD1 CASSIGGQANYGYTF TGTGCCAGTAGTATAGGAGGACAGGCAAACTATGGCTACACCTTC
TRBJ2-5 TRBV24-1 15 - TRBD2 CATSDLRGEGETQYF TGTGCCACCAGTGATTTGAGAGGGGAGGGGGAGACCCAGTACTTC
TRBJ1-2 TRBV29-1 13 - TRBD1 CSVKGAFDYGYTF TGCAGCGTAAAGGGGGCTTTCGACTATGGCTACACCTTC
TRBJ2-7 TRBV4-1 17 - TRBD2 CASSQEPPSGGSYEQYF TGCGCCAGCAGCCAAGAGCCCCCGAGCGGGGGGTCCTACGAGCAGTACTTC
TRBJ2-5 TRBV25-1 15 - - CASSELRPGEETQYF TGTGCCAGCAGTGAATTAAGGCCTGGAGAAGAGACCCAGTACTTC
TRBJ2-7 TRBV5-4 12 - - CASSSWTDEQYF TGTGCCAGCAGCTCCTGGACAGACGAGCAGTACTTC
TRBJ1-3 TRBV6-5 11 - - CASELGNTIYF TGTGCCAGCGAACTTGGAAACACCATATATTTT
TRBJ2-3 TRBV12-5 22 - TRBD2 CASGLVLSGLAAPFKGPDTQYF TGTGCTAGTGGTTTGGTTCTGTCTGGACTAGCGGCCCCCTTTAAGGGTCCAGATACGCAGTATTTT
TRBJ2-7 TRBV7-2 14 - - CASSFGGRRNEQYF TGTGCCAGCAGCTTTGGGGGGAGGAGAAACGAGCAGTACTTC
TRBJ2-1 TRBV5-4 14 few - CASSFEQGGYEQFF TGTGCCAGCAGCTTTGAGCAGGGTGGATATGAGCAGTTCTTC
TRBJ1-2 TRBV27 13 - - CASSLGQLYGYTF TGTGCCAGCAGCCTAGGACAGCTCTATGGCTACACCTTC